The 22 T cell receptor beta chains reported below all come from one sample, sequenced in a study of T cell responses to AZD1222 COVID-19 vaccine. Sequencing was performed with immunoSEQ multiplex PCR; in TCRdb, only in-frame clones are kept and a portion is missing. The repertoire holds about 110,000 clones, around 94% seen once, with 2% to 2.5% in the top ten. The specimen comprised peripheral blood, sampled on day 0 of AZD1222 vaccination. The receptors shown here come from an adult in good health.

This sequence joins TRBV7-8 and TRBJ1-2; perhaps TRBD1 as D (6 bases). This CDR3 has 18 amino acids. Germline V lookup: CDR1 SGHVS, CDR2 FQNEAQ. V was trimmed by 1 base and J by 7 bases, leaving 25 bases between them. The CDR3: CASSLVYRDLEGSGGYTF. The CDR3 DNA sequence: TGTGCCAGCAGCTTAGTCTACAGGGATCTGGAAGGGAGCGGTGGCTACACCTTC.

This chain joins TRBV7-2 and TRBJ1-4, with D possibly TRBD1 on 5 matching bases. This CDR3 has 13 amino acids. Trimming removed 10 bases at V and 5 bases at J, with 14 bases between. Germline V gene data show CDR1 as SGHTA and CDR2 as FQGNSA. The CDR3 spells CATNGGSNEKLFF. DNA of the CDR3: TGTGCCACCAATGGGGGGTCGAATGAAAAACTGTTTTTT.

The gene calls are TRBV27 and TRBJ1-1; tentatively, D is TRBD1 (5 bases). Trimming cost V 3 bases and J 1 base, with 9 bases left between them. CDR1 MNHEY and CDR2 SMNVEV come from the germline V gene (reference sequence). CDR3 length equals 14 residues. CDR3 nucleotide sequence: TGTGCCAGCAGTTTTCGGGACCGGAACACTGAAGCTTTCTTT. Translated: CASSFRDRNTEAFF.

This CDR3 reads CATSGSVAKLFF. The CDR3 DNA is TGCGCCACGTCGGGGTCTGTGGCAAAACTGTTTTTT. This chain joins TRBV10-2 and TRBJ1-4, with unresolved D. Per germline, CDR1 WSHSY and CDR2 SAAADI. The CDR3 loop spans 12 amino acids. With 10 bases removed from V and 10 bases from J, the gap between germline ends came to 16 bases.

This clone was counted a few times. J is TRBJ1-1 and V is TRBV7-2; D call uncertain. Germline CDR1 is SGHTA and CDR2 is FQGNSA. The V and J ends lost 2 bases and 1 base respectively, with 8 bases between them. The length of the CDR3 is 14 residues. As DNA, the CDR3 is TGTGCCAGCAGCTTATTACACCCGAACACTGAAGCTTTCTTT. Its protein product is CASSLLHPNTEAFF.

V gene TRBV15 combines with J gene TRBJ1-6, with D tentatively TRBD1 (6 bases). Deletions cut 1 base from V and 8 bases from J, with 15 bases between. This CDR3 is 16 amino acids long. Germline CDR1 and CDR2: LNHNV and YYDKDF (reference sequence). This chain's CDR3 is CATSRGQEGPYSPLHF. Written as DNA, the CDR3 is TGTGCCACCAGCAGAGGACAGGAGGGTCCTTATTCACCCCTCCACTTT.

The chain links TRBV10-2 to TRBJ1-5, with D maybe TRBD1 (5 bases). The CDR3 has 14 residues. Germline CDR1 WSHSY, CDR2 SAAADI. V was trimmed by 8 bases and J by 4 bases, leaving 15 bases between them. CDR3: CASGASGWNQPQHF. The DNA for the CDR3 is TGCGCCAGCGGGGCCTCAGGGTGGAATCAGCCCCAGCATTTT.

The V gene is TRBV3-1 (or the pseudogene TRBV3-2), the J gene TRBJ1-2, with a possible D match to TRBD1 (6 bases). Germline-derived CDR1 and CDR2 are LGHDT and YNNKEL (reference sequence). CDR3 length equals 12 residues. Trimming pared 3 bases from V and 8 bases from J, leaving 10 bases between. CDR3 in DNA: TGTGCCAGCAGCCAGGGGGCTGGCGGCTACACCTTC. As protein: CASSQGAGGYTF.

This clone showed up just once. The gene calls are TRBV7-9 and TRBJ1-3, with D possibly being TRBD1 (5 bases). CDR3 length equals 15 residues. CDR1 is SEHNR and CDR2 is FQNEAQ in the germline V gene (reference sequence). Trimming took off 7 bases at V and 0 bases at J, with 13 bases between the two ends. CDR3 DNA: TGTGCCAGCACCCTGGGGGTCAACTCTGGAAACACCATATATTTT. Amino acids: CASTLGVNSGNTIYF.

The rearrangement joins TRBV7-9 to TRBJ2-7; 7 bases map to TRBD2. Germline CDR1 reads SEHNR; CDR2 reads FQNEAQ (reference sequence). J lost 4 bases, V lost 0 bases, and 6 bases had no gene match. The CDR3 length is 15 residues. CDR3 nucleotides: TGTGCCAGCAGCTTAGCTTTGCAGGGAGGGTACGAGCAGTACTTC. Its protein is CASSLALQGGYEQYF.

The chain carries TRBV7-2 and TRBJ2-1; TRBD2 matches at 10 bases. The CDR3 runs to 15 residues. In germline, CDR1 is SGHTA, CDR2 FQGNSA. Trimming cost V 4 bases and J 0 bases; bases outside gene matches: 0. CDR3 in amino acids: CASSWTSGSYNEQFF. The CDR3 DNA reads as TGTGCCAGCAGCTGGACTAGCGGCTCCTACAATGAGCAGTTCTTC.

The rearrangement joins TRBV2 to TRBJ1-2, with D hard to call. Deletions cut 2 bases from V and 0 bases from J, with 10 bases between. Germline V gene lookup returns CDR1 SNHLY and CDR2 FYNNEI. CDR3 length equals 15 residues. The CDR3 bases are TGTGCCAGCAGTGAAAGTGGGCAGTCTAACTATGGCTACACCTTC. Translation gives CASSESGQSNYGYTF.

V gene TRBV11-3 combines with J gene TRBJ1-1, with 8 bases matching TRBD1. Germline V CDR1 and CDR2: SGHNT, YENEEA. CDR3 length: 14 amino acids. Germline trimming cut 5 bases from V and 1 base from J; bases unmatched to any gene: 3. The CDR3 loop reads CASSLTGANTEAFF. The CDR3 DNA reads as TGTGCCAGCAGCCTGACAGGGGCGAACACTGAAGCTTTCTTT. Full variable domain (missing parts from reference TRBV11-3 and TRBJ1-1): EAGVVQSPRYKIIEKKQPVAFWCNPISGHNTLYWYLQNLGQGPELLIRYENEEAVDDSQLPKDRFSAERLKGVDSTLKIQPAELGDSAVYLCASSLTGANTEAFFGQGTRLTVV.

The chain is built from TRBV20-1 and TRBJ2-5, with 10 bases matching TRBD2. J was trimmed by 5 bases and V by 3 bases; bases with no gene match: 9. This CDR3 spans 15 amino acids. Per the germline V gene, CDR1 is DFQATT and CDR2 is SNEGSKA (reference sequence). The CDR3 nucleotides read TGCAGTGCTAGTATAAGCGGGGGGGCCGGGGAGACCCAGTACTTC. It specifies CSASISGGAGETQYF.

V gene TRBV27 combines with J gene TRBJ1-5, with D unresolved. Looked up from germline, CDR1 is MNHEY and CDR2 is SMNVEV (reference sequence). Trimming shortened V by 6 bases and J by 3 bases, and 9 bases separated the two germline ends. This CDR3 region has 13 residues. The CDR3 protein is CASSIRANQPQHF. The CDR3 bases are TGTGCCAGCAGCATTAGGGCCAATCAGCCCCAGCATTTT.

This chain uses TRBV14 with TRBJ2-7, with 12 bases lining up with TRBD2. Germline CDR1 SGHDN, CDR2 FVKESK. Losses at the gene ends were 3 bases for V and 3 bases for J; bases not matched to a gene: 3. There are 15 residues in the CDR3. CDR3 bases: TGTGCCAGCAGCCAGGGACTAGCGGGTTTCTACGAGCAGTACTTC. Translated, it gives CASSQGLAGFYEQYF.

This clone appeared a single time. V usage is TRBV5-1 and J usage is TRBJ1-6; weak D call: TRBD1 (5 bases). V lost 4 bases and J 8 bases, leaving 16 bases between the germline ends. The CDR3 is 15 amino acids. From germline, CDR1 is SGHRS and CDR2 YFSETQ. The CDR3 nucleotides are TGCGCCAGCAGCGCTGGGACCTACAGCGATTCACCCCTCCACTTT. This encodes CASSAGTYSDSPLHF.

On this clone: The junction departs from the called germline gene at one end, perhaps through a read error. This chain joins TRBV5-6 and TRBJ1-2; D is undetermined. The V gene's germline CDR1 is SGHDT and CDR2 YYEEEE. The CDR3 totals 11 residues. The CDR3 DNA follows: TGTGCCAGCAGCTTGGTGGCAGACGTAGCCTTC. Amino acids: CASSLVADVAF.

DNA of the CDR3: TGTGCCAGCAGCCAATTGGAGGCCAGGTATGGCTACACCTTC. It codes for CASSQLEARYGYTF. The V gene is TRBV3-1 (or the pseudogene TRBV3-2), the J gene TRBJ1-2; no definite D call. The CDR3 contains 14 residues. The V gene lost 2 bases and the J gene lost 5 bases, with 12 bases spanning the gap. Germline V gene lookup returns CDR1 LGHDT and CDR2 YNNKEL (reference sequence).

CDR3 nucleotide sequence: TGTGCCATCAGTGAGTCTGACCCGAGGATGGCTTTCTTT. Encoded protein: CAISESDPRMAFF. This chain links TRBV10-3 with TRBJ1-1; D not certain. Trimming pared 0 bases from V and 11 bases from J, leaving 13 bases between. Germline assignment: CDR1 ENHRY and CDR2 SYGVKD. The CDR3 loop spans 13 amino acids.

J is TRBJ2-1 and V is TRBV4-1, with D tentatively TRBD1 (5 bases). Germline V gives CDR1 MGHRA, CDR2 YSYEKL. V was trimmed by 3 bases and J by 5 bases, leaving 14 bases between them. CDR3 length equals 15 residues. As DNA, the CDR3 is TGCGCCAGCAGCCAGATGGGGCCCTACAACAATGAGCAGTTCTTC. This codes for CASSQMGPYNNEQFF.

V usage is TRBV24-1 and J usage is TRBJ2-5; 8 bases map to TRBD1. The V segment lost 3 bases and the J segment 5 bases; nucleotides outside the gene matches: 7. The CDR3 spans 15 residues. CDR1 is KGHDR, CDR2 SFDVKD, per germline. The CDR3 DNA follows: TGTGCCACCAGTGATCAGGACAGGGTTCGGGAGACCCAGTACTTC. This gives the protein CATSDQDRVRETQYF.